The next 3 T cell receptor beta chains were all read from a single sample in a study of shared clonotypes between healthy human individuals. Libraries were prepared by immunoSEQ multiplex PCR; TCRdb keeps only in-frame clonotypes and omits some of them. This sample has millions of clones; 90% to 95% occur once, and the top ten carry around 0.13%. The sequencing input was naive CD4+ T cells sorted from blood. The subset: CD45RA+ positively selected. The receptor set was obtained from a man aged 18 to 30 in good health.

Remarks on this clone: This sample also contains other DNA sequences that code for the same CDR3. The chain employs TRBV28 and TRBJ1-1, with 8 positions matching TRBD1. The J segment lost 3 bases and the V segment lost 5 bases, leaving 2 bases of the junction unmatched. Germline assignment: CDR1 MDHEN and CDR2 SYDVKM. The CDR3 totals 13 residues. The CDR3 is CASSPDRDTEAFF. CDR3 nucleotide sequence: TGTGCCAGCAGTCCGGACAGGGACACTGAAGCTTTCTTT.

In DNA form, the CDR3 reads TGTGCCAGCAGCCGAAGGGGGACATTGGAATTGGGGGCTTTCTTT. It specifies CASSRRGTLELGAFF. The rearrangement uses TRBV6-5 and TRBJ1-1; D possibly corresponds to TRBD1 (6 bases). V lost 6 bases to trimming and J lost 11 bases, with 25 bases between them. Per the germline V gene, CDR1 is MNHEY and CDR2 is SVGAGI. The CDR3 has 15 amino acids.

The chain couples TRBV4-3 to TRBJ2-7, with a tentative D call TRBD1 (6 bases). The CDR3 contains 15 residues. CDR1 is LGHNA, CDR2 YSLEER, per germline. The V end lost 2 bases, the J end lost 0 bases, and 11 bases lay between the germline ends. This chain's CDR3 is CASSQSGTPSYEQYF. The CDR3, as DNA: TGCGCCAGCAGCCAATCCGGGACACCCTCCTACGAGCAGTACTTC.